In its sample, the clone carrying this TCR beta chain was seen a few times. This record belongs to a study of blood T cell repertoires in COVID-19. Overall study context: Some COVID-19 samples were acute and others convalescent; all came from the United States, Italy and Spain. The cDNA or gDNA used as material had been derived from T cells, B-cell-depleted T cells, or PBMCs.

Trimming left V 1 base short and J 0 bases short, with 9 bases between. CDR1 and CDR2 from the germline V gene are SGHAT and FQNNGV. The CDR3 is 15 residues long. Sequenced by immunoSEQ multiplex PCR; TCRdb stores in-frame clones only, minus some. In the table there are around 700,000 clones, about nine tenths of which are singletons. This TCR was recovered from a woman under 30 with acute or convalescent COVID-19. J is TRBJ1-1 and V is TRBV11-2; D possibly corresponds to TRBD1 (5 bases). Sequenced sample: peripheral blood. The CDR3 loop is CASSLAPGLNTEAFF. In DNA form, the CDR3 reads TGTGCCAGCAGCTTAGCTCCAGGGCTGAACACTGAAGCTTTCTTT.